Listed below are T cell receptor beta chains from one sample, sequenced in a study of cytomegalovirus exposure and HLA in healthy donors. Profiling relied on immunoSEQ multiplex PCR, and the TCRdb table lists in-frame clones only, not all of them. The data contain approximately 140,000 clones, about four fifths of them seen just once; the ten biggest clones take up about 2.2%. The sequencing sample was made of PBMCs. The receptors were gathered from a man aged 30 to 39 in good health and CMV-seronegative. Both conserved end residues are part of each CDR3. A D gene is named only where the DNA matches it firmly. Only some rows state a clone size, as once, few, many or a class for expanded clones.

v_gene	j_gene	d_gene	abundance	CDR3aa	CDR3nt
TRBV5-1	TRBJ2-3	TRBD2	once	CASSSAGTSGSDTQYF	TGCGCCAGCAGCTCCGCCGGGACTAGCGGGAGTGATACGCAGTATTTT
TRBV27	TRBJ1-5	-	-	CASSLRAGGAQPQNF	TGTGCCAGCAGTTTACGTGCCGGCGGAGCTCAGCCCCAGAATTTT
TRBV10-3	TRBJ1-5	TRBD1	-	CAISEGAQKDQPQHF	TGTGCCATCAGCGAGGGGGCCCAAAAAGATCAGCCCCAGCATTTT
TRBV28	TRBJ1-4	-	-	CASSPSGRSNEKLFF	TGTGCCAGCAGTCCTTCAGGGAGGTCAAATGAAAAACTGTTTTTT
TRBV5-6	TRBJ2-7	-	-	CASRSRGYEQYF	TGTGCCAGCAGGTCGAGAGGCTACGAGCAGTACTTC
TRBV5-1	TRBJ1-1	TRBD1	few	CASTTGTGFPEAFF	TGCGCCAGCACGACCGGGACAGGGTTCCCTGAAGCTTTCTTT
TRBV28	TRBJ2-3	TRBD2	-	CASSGGAGWATDTQYF	TGTGCCAGCAGTGGGGGAGCGGGGTGGGCCACAGATACGCAGTATTTT
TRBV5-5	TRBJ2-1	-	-	CASSLEQSSYNEQFF	TGTGCCAGCAGCTTGGAACAGTCCTCCTACAATGAGCAGTTCTTC
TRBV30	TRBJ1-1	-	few	CATDPQGPNTEAFF	TGTGCCACAGACCCCCAGGGGCCGAACACTGAAGCTTTCTTT
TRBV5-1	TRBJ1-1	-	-	CASSFGGGGNTEAFF	TGCGCCAGCAGTTTCGGGGGCGGGGGTAACACTGAAGCTTTCTTT
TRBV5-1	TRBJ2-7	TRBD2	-	CASSYTSGSGHEQYF	TGCGCCAGCAGCTATACAAGCGGGAGTGGACACGAGCAGTACTTC
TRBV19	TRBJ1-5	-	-	CASSTGSSWQPQHF	TGTGCCAGTAGTACAGGGTCGAGTTGGCAGCCCCAGCATTTT
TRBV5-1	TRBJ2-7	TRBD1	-	CASSSLQGALVDEQYF	TGCGCCAGCAGCTCCCTACAGGGGGCGCTTGTTGACGAGCAGTACTTC
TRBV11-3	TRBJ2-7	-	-	CASAKGSLYEQYF	TGTGCCAGCGCTAAAGGGAGCCTCTACGAGCAGTACTTC
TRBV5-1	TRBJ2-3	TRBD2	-	CASSLQAGGVPDTQYF	TGCGCCAGCAGCTTGCAGGCGGGGGGGGTTCCAGATACGCAGTATTTT
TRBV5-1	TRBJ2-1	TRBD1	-	CASSLLPPGQQDEQFF	TGCGCCAGCAGCTTGTTGCCCCCGGGACAGCAGGATGAGCAGTTCTTC
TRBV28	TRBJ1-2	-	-	CASRTGNDYGYTF	TGTGCCAGCAGAACAGGGAACGACTATGGCTACACCTTC
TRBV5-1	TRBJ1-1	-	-	CASRALSEVSSTEAFF	TGCGCCAGCAGGGCCCTATCTGAGGTATCGAGCACTGAAGCTTTCTTT
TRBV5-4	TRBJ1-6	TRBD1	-	CASSRDSLTSSYNSPLHF	TGTGCCAGCAGTCGGGACAGCCTAACTAGCTCCTATAATTCACCCCTCCACTTT
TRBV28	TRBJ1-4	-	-	CASRPPDRINEKLFF	TGTGCCAGCAGACCCCCCGACAGGATTAATGAAAAACTGTTTTTT
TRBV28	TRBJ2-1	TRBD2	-	CASSTPGGTRLNEQFF	TGTGCCAGCAGTACCCCGGGGGGGACTAGATTAAATGAGCAGTTCTTC
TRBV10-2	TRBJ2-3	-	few	CASSELLTDTQYF	TGCGCCAGCAGTGAGCTACTCACAGATACGCAGTATTTT
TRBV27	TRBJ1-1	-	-	CASRTGAGLNTEAFF	TGTGCCAGCAGGACTGGGGCAGGGTTGAACACTGAAGCTTTCTTT
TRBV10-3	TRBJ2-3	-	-	CAISESRDRTDTQYF	TGTGCCATCAGTGAGTCTCGGGATCGCACAGATACGCAGTATTTT
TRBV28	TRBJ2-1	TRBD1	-	CASTSGQGPYNEQFF	TGTGCCAGCACCAGCGGACAGGGGCCCTACAATGAGCAGTTCTTC
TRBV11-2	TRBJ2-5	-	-	CASSFSGGEETQYF	TGTGCCAGCAGCTTTTCTGGGGGCGAAGAGACCCAGTACTTC
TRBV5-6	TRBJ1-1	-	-	CASSTPDSLNTEAFF	TGTGCCAGCAGCACACCGGACAGCCTGAACACTGAAGCTTTCTTT
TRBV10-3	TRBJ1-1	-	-	CAISESTQGQGRTEAFF	TGTGCCATCAGTGAGTCGACTCAGGGGCAGGGTAGGACTGAAGCTTTCTTT
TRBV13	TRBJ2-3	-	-	CASSLVELAGTDTQYF	TGTGCCAGCAGCTTAGTCGAGCTAGCTGGCACAGATACGCAGTATTTT
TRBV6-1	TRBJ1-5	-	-	CASIRGVNQPQHF	TGTGCCAGCATACGGGGGGTCAATCAGCCCCAGCATTTT
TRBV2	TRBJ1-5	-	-	CASSGETGGNQPQHF	TGTGCCAGCAGTGGGGAGACAGGTGGCAATCAGCCCCAGCATTTT
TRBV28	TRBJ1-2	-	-	CASSVDSVNYGYTF	TGTGCCAGCAGTGTCGACAGTGTTAACTATGGCTACACCTTC
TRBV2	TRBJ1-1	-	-	CASNGGGRGTEAFF	TGTGCCAGCAATGGCGGGGGCCGGGGGACTGAAGCTTTCTTT
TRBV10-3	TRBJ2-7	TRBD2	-	CAISGLERSEQYF	TGTGCCATCAGCGGACTAGAGAGGTCCGAGCAGTACTTC
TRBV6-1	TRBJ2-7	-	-	CASSDETQGPYEQYF	TGTGCCAGCAGTGACGAGACCCAGGGGCCTTACGAGCAGTACTTC
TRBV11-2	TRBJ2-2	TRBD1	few	CASRRTGGVTGELFF	TGTGCCAGCAGGCGAACAGGGGGAGTCACCGGGGAGCTGTTTTTT
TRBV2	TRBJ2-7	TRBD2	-	CASSLAVAYEQYF	TGTGCCAGCAGTCTAGCGGTGGCCTACGAGCAGTACTTC
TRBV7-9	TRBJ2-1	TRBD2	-	CASSLRSSGSVYEQFF	TGTGCCAGCAGCTTAAGGTCCAGCGGGAGTGTATATGAGCAGTTCTTC
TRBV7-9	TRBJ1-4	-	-	CASSLGTALGEKLFF	TGTGCCAGCAGCTTAGGGACAGCGCTGGGGGAAAAACTGTTTTTT
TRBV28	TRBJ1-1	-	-	CASSQLDRLFTEAFF	TGTGCCAGCAGCCAACTGGACAGACTTTTTACTGAAGCTTTCTTT
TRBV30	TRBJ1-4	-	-	CAWSGRAINEKLFF	TGTGCCTGGAGTGGGAGGGCCATTAATGAAAAACTGTTTTTT
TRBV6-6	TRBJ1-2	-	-	CASYEWRRQEDGYTF	TGTGCCAGCTATGAATGGAGGCGGCAGGAGGATGGCTACACCTTC
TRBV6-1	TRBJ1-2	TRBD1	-	CASSTGGANYGYTF	TGTGCCAGCAGCACAGGGGGAGCTAACTATGGCTACACCTTC
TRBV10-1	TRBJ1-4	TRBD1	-	CASSAGGWGEKLFF	TGCGCCAGCAGTGCAGGGGGGTGGGGGGAAAAACTGTTTTTT
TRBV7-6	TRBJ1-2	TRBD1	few	CASSQSGTGDGYTF	TGTGCCAGCAGCCAATCCGGGACAGGCGATGGCTACACCTTC
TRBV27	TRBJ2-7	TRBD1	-	CASSLSTGGHEQYF	TGTGCCAGCAGTTTATCGACAGGGGGTCACGAGCAGTACTTC
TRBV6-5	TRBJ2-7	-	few	CASGAFYEQYF	TGTGCCAGCGGGGCATTCTACGAGCAGTACTTC
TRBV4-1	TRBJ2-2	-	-	CASSPTGGAGELFF	TGCGCCAGCAGCCCGACTGGGGGGGCTGGGGAGCTGTTTTTT
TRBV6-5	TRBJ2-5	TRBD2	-	CASSASSGRQETQYF	TGTGCCAGCAGTGCCTCTAGCGGGCGGCAAGAGACCCAGTACTTC
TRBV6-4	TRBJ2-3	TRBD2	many	CASSEGSGATDTQYF	TGTGCCAGCAGTGAAGGTAGCGGGGCCACAGATACGCAGTATTTT
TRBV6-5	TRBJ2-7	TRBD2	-	CASTPRPSGIYEQYF	TGTGCCAGCACCCCCCGGCCTAGCGGGATCTACGAGCAGTACTTC